This T cell receptor (beta chain) was recorded in a study of blood T cell repertoires in COVID-19. On the study more broadly: The origin of the acute and convalescent COVID-19 samples was the United States, Italy and Spain. From T cells, B-cell-depleted T cells, or PBMCs came the material, which was cDNA or gDNA.

Germline lookup yields CDR1 SGHTA and CDR2 FQGNSA. V lost 0 bases and J lost 7, with 13 bases in between. The CDR3 covers 15 residues. In the authors' workflow: Quantification of nucleated cells was approximated via reference gene primer amplification. Clones were sequenced by immunoSEQ multiplex PCR, and TCRdb holds only the in-frame ones, with some missing. That table is the source of V, J and clone size, and D and trimming were worked out from the DNA. The sample has roughly 87,000 clones; roughly 76% are singletons. Sequencing was done on a sample of peripheral blood. The TCR was taken from a woman aged 50 to 60 with acute or convalescent COVID-19. The chain uses TRBV7-2 and TRBJ2-1; D remains unclear. The CDR3 protein is CASSLAGSGVNEQFF. The CDR3 nucleotides are TGTGCCAGCAGCTTAGCTGGGTCTGGAGTTAATGAGCAGTTCTTC.